This is a list of T cell receptor beta chains from one sample in a study of T cell responses to AZD1222 COVID-19 vaccine. Produced via immunoSEQ multiplex PCR; TCRdb's table is partial and in-frame only. The sample has about 180,000 clones; 85% to 90% are singletons. The sequencing used peripheral blood, collected 28 days after the second dose of the MenACWY control vaccine. The receptors stem from an adult who received the MenACWY meningococcal vaccine as a control. Each CDR3 is given with its conserved first and last residue. The D gene is left open where the match is weak. Some rows have no size entry. The others give once, few or many, or a class for an expanded clone.

.	.	TRBJ1-2	TRBV29-1	CSATAGYGYTF	TGCAGCGCGACAGCGGGGTATGGCTACACCTTC
.	.	TRBJ2-7	TRBV29-1	CSVGGFSYEQYF	TGCAGCGTTGGCGGCTTCTCCTACGAGCAGTACTTC
TRBD2	.	TRBJ2-4	TRBV7-2	CASSLVAGEIDIQYF	TGTGCCAGCAGCTTGGTAGCGGGAGAAATTGACATTCAGTACTTC
.	.	TRBJ2-5	TRBV27	CASSFQLQETQYF	TGTGCCAGCAGTTTCCAACTTCAAGAGACCCAGTACTTC
.	.	TRBJ2-1	TRBV5-1	CASSLLSARPSYNEQFF	TGCGCCAGCAGCTTGTTAAGCGCCCGACCCTCCTACAATGAGCAGTTCTTC
.	.	TRBJ1-5	TRBV28	CASGRGFGQPQHF	TGTGCCAGCGGTCGGGGCTTTGGTCAGCCCCAGCATTTT
.	.	TRBJ1-3	TRBV5-6	CASSLRQILGGNTIYF	TGTGCCAGCAGCTTGCGACAGATCCTAGGCGGAAACACCATATATTTT
.	.	TRBJ2-5	TRBV6-5	CASSYTGRPPETQYF	TGTGCCAGCAGTTACACGGGACGTCCACCAGAGACCCAGTACTTC
.	.	TRBJ2-2	TRBV25-1	CASSAFSLWGNTGELFF	TGTGCCAGCAGTGCATTCTCTCTTTGGGGGAACACCGGGGAGCTGTTTTTT
TRBD1	.	TRBJ1-3	TRBV10-3	CAISASDRGYTIYF	TGTGCCATCAGTGCCTCGGACAGGGGTTACACCATATATTTT
.	.	TRBJ2-1	TRBV11-2	CASSLGHYNEQFF	TGTGCCAGCAGCTTAGGACACTACAATGAGCAGTTCTTC
.	.	TRBJ1-3	TRBV30	CACGREPINSGNTIYF	TGTGCCTGTGGTCGCGAGCCGATTAACTCTGGAAACACCATATATTTT
.	.	TRBJ2-1	TRBV7-3	CASRLLGAGEQFF	TGTGCCAGCAGGTTGCTGGGGGCCGGGGAGCAGTTCTTC
.	.	TRBJ2-7	TRBV5-1	CASSGRTASYEQYF	TGCGCCAGCAGCGGAAGGACAGCCTCCTACGAGCAGTACTTC
.	.	TRBJ1-1	TRBV7-2	CASSPEKLNTEAFF	TGTGCCAGCAGCCCCGAAAAACTAAACACTGAAGCTTTCTTT
TRBD1	.	TRBJ1-4	TRBV4-3	CASSPGQGHEKLFF	TGCGCCAGCAGCCCGGGACAGGGTCATGAAAAACTGTTTTTT
TRBD2	.	TRBJ2-2	TRBV4-3	CASSQVGTGGAGELFF	TGCGCCAGCAGCCAAGTCGGAACGGGGGGGGCCGGGGAGCTGTTTTTT
.	.	TRBJ2-5	TRBV12-5	CASGLIGGWTQYF	TGTGCTAGTGGTTTGATCGGGGGATGGACCCAGTACTTC
TRBD2	.	TRBJ2-5	TRBV10-1	CASSESLAGGETQYF	TGCGCCAGCAGTGAGTCTCTAGCGGGAGGAGAGACCCAGTACTTC
.	.	TRBJ2-5	TRBV5-1	CASSWGTVQETQYF	TGCGCCAGCAGCTGGGGGACGGTACAAGAGACCCAGTACTTC
TRBD1	.	TRBJ1-3	TRBV12-3/TRBV12-4	CASIQTGRNTIYF	TGTGCCAGCATCCAGACAGGGAGGAACACCATATATTTT
.	.	TRBJ1-6	TRBV2	CASSPHTGTNNSPLHF	TGTGCCAGCAGTCCGCATACCGGGACTAATAATTCACCCCTCCACTTT
.	once	TRBJ2-7	TRBV28	CASMVGAYEQYF	TGTGCCAGCATGGTCGGGGCCTACGAGCAGTACTTC
.	.	TRBJ2-5	TRBV6-1	CASSEGGIGETQYF	TGTGCCAGCAGTGAAGGAGGAATAGGCGAGACCCAGTACTTC
.	.	TRBJ1-2	TRBV6-6	CASSYGRDYGYTF	TGTGCCAGCAGTTACGGCAGGGACTATGGCTACACCTTC
.	once	TRBJ2-3	TRBV28	CASKLTDTQYF	TGTGCCAGCAAACTGACAGATACGCAGTATTTT
TRBD2	.	TRBJ2-7	TRBV7-9	CASSFRAGLKTLHEQYF	TGTGCCAGCAGCTTTCGGGCGGGACTAAAAACCCTCCACGAGCAGTACTTC
TRBD2	.	TRBJ2-3	TRBV6-5	CASSYGGGLAADTQYF	TGTGCCAGCAGTTATGGAGGGGGACTAGCGGCAGATACGCAGTATTTT
.	.	TRBJ1-6	TRBV5-6	CASSLVQGTSPLHF	TGTGCCAGCAGCTTGGTCCAGGGGACTTCACCCCTCCACTTT
TRBD1	.	TRBJ1-3	TRBV10-3	CAIRMTGTGNTIYF	TGTGCCATCAGGATGACAGGGACTGGAAACACCATATATTTT
.	.	TRBJ1-6	TRBV19	CASSPTDRYNSPLHF	TGTGCCAGTAGTCCCACCGACCGGTATAATTCACCCCTCCACTTT
.	.	TRBJ2-2	TRBV19	CASSILSHTGELFF	TGTGCCAGTAGTATTCTAAGTCACACCGGGGAGCTGTTTTTT
.	few	TRBJ2-5	TRBV28	CASTFRGLFGETQYF	TGTGCCAGCACATTTCGTGGTCTCTTTGGGGAGACCCAGTACTTC
.	.	TRBJ2-2	TRBV6-6	CASSYSRAPNTGELFF	TGTGCCAGCAGTTACTCGAGGGCTCCGAACACCGGGGAGCTGTTTTTT
TRBD1	.	TRBJ1-1	TRBV7-3	CASSPHNRDRVGGTEAFF	TGTGCCAGCAGCCCCCATAACCGGGACAGGGTGGGTGGCACTGAAGCTTTCTTT
TRBD1	.	TRBJ1-4	TRBV19	CASRTRQGPTFNEKLFF	TGTGCCAGTAGGACCCGACAGGGGCCGACCTTTAATGAAAAACTGTTTTTT
.	.	TRBJ1-5	TRBV2	CASRAAEWPQHF	TGTGCCAGCAGAGCCGCTGAATGGCCCCAGCATTTT
TRBD1	.	TRBJ1-2	TRBV5-4	CASSLPGQERPGIYGYTF	TGTGCCAGCAGCTTACCGGGACAGGAGAGACCGGGAATATATGGCTACACCTTC
TRBD1	once	TRBJ1-1	TRBV5-1	CASSRGTGNTEAFF	TGCGCCAGCAGCAGGGGGACAGGAAACACTGAAGCTTTCTTT
TRBD1	.	TRBJ2-1	TRBV19	CASSTSLTGGVSPYNEQFF	TGTGCCAGTAGTACCAGTCTAACAGGGGGCGTAAGCCCCTACAATGAGCAGTTCTTC
.	.	TRBJ1-5	TRBV10-1	CASQEGFNQPQHF	TGCGCCAGCCAAGAGGGGTTCAATCAGCCCCAGCATTTT
.	.	TRBJ2-1	TRBV7-2	CASRKSRGQGSYNEQFF	TGTGCCAGCAGAAAAAGCCGGGGGCAGGGCTCCTACAATGAGCAGTTCTTC
TRBD2	.	TRBJ2-1	TRBV28	CAITGTSGRSGYNEQFF	TGTGCCATTACCGGGACTAGCGGGAGATCCGGCTACAATGAGCAGTTCTTC
.	.	TRBJ2-1	TRBV28	CASSTSGTRGHEQFF	TGTGCCAGCAGTACAAGCGGGACAAGGGGGCATGAGCAGTTCTTC
.	.	TRBJ1-5	TRBV10-3	CAISEGRDQPQHF	TGTGCCATCAGTGAGGGGAGGGATCAGCCCCAGCATTTT
.	few	TRBJ2-7	TRBV6-5	CASSYLEGRYYEQYF	TGTGCCAGCAGTTACTTGGAGGGCCGCTACTACGAGCAGTACTTC
TRBD2	.	TRBJ2-7	TRBV28	CASSWLAASYEQYF	TGTGCCAGCAGTTGGCTAGCGGCCTCCTACGAGCAGTACTTC
.	.	TRBJ2-2	TRBV7-9	CASTTKGWTGELFF	TGTGCCAGCACCACCAAAGGGTGGACCGGGGAGCTGTTTTTT
.	.	TRBJ2-7	TRBV7-2	CASSSRSGDYEQYF	TGTGCCAGCAGCTCGAGGTCAGGGGACTACGAGCAGTACTTC
.	.	TRBJ2-3	TRBV3-1/TRBV3-2	CASSQLNPDTQYF	TGTGCCAGCAGCCAACTAAACCCAGATACGCAGTATTTT
TRBD1	.	TRBJ2-2	TRBV10-3	CAILRQGLTGELFF	TGTGCCATCCTCCGACAGGGCCTAACCGGGGAGCTGTTTTTT
TRBD2	.	TRBJ2-1	TRBV3-1/TRBV3-2	CASKGREGQEWAYNEQFF	TGTGCCAGCAAAGGGCGGGAGGGCCAGGAGTGGGCCTACAATGAGCAGTTCTTC
.	.	TRBJ2-2	TRBV6-2/TRBV6-3	CASSPSGFTGELFF	TGTGCCAGCAGTCCCTCGGGCTTCACCGGGGAGCTGTTTTTT
.	.	TRBJ2-3	TRBV6-5	CASSYSETGLTDTQYF	TGTGCCAGCAGTTACTCGGAAACAGGGCTCACAGATACGCAGTATTTT
.	.	TRBJ2-7	TRBV7-9	CASSPPAPPDEQYF	TGTGCCAGCAGCCCGCCGGCTCCTCCGGACGAGCAGTACTTC